Shown below are 8 T cell receptor beta chains from a single sample sequenced in a study of cytomegalovirus exposure and HLA in healthy donors. PCR amplification relied on 60 Vbeta primers (plus 13 Jbeta primers). TCRdb's copy holds only in-frame clones and misses some; the assay was immunoSEQ multiplex PCR. The table shows about 100,000 clones, with around 84% occurring only once. Sequencing input: PBMCs. The receptors originated from a woman under 30 in good health and CMV-seronegative.

This clone has a single count. This chain connects TRBV6-5 to TRBJ2-7; 7 positions match TRBD1. J was trimmed by 0 bases and V by 5 bases; bases with no gene match: 7. Germline assignment: CDR1 MNHEY and CDR2 SVGAGI. This CDR3 region has 15 residues. CDR3 bases: TGTGCCAGCAGTACCTTGGGACAGAGCTCCTACGAGCAGTACTTC. Its protein is CASSTLGQSSYEQYF.

The chain has TRBV19 and TRBJ2-3; D is uncertain. The CDR3 length is 12 residues. Trimming took off 7 bases at V and 0 bases at J, with 5 bases between the two ends. Germline assignment: CDR1 LNHDA and CDR2 SQIVND (reference sequence). CDR3 loop: CASTGSTDTQYF. CDR3 nucleotide sequence: TGTGCCAGTACCGGTAGCACAGATACGCAGTATTTT.

This clone was counted once. The V and J genes are TRBV6-6 and TRBJ2-7; D call uncertain. CDR1 is MNHNY and CDR2 is SVGAGI in the germline V gene (reference sequence). The CDR3 is 14 residues long. V was clipped by 2 bases and J by 6 bases, with 14 bases between them. The CDR3 DNA follows: TGTGCCAGCAGTTACCTTGAGGCGTCTGGCGAGCAGTACTTC. Protein sequence: CASSYLEASGEQYF.

The rearrangement links TRBV28 to TRBJ2-1; TRBD2 matches 9 bases. V was pared by 7 bases and J by 6 bases, with 7 bases of the junction left unmatched. Germline V lookup: CDR1 MDHEN, CDR2 SYDVKM. CDR3 length: 14 residues. CDR3 DNA: TGTGCCAGCATTGTAGCGGGAGCCAGCAATGAGCAGTTCTTC. Translation gives CASIVAGASNEQFF.

This clone was seen a few times. The chain is built from TRBV4-3 and TRBJ2-3; 7 bases are shared with TRBD2. Trimming took 4 bases from V and 3 from J; bases not matched to a gene: 7. The CDR3 is made up of 15 amino acids. The germline CDR1 and CDR2 sequences are LGHNA and YSLEER. The CDR3 DNA follows: TGCGCCAGCAGCCCCTGGGGAGGGTCGACAGATACGCAGTATTTT. The encoded protein is CASSPWGGSTDTQYF.

The chain employs TRBV7-3 and TRBJ2-2; 11 bases align to TRBD1. With 5 bases clipped from V and 6 bases from J, the junction kept 5 bases outside the gene matches. Germline CDR1 and CDR2: SGHTA and FQGTGA. The CDR3 is 15 amino acids. CDR3 in amino acids: CASSPGQGAPGELFF. CDR3 DNA sequence: TGTGCCAGCAGCCCCGGACAGGGGGCGCCCGGGGAGCTGTTTTTT.

This chain uses TRBV7-2 with TRBJ2-1, with 8 bases identical to TRBD2. The CDR3 loop spans 15 amino acids. Germline V gene sequence: CDR1 SGHTA, CDR2 FQGNSA. The trim removed 4 bases at V and 5 bases at J, leaving 7 bases unmatched. Here the CDR3 DNA reads TGTGCCAGCAGCTCGCACGGGACTAGGAACAATGAGCAGTTCTTC. It is translated as CASSSHGTRNNEQFF.

V usage is TRBV11-2 and J usage is TRBJ1-3; a possible D gene is TRBD1 (6 bases). With 5 bases removed from V and 1 base from J, the gap between germline ends came to 9 bases. CDR3 size: 14 residues. The V gene's germline CDR1 is SGHAT and CDR2 FQNNGV. This CDR3 is CASSQGGSGNTIYF. The CDR3 coding sequence is TGTGCCAGCAGCCAAGGGGGTTCTGGAAACACCATATATTTT.